This T cell receptor beta chain was documented in a study of blood T cell repertoires in COVID-19. In the authors' methods: Reference gene primer amplification yielded estimated nucleated cell counts. Method: immunoSEQ multiplex PCR; TCRdb's copy keeps in-frame clones and lacks some. V and J calls and clone size follow that table, whereas D and trimming were derived from the DNA. Of some 260,000 clones in the sample, roughly 85% are singletons; the top ten hold roughly 3.1%. Germline values: CDR1 MNHNS, CDR2 SASEGT. V lost 4 bases, J lost 1 base, and 17 bases lay in between. The CDR3 totals 17 residues.

Sequencing input: peripheral blood. The receptor comes from a man aged 18 to 30 with active or convalescent COVID-19. The genes are TRBV6-1 and TRBJ1-5, with D maybe TRBD1 (6 bases). The CDR3, as DNA: TGTGCCAGCAGTGGCAATTTACAGGGACCCAGCAATCAGCCCCAGCATTTT. Translating it yields CASSGNLQGPSNQPQHF.